These 23 T cell receptor beta chains were all obtained from the same sample, sequenced in a study of shared clonotypes between healthy human individuals. The repertoire was sequenced with immunoSEQ multiplex PCR; TCRdb's copy has only in-frame clones and lacks some. Seen here are tens of thousands of clones, 62% observed once, and the top ten hold approximately 56%. The material sequenced was memory CD8+ T cells sorted from blood. As to subset: CD45RO+ cells pooled with CCR7-negative TemRA cells. These receptors were taken from a man aged 25-40 years in good health.

The gene calls are TRBV5-6 and TRBJ1-5; D ambiguous. This CDR3 has 12 amino acids. Germline loops: CDR1 SGHDT, CDR2 YYEEEE. V shed 2 bases and J shed 5 bases, with 5 bases lying between them. CDR3 nucleotides: TGTGCCAGCAGCTTCCCGTATCAGCCCCAGCATTTT. Its protein product is CASSFPYQPQHF.

This clone appeared a few times. Other DNA sequences from this sample encode an identical CDR3 as well. The CDR3 reads CASSIWDSPYNEQFF. CDR3 DNA sequence: TGTGCCAGTAGTATATGGGACAGTCCTTACAATGAGCAGTTCTTC. The chain has TRBV19 and TRBJ2-1; TRBD1 matches 7 bases. CDR1 and CDR2 from the germline V gene are LNHDA and SQIVND (reference sequence). The CDR3 loop spans 15 amino acids. Trimming took 2 bases from V and 4 from J; bases not matched to a gene: 5. Combining the CDR3 with reference TRBV19 and TRBJ2-1 gives the whole variable domain DGGITQSPKYLFRKEGQNVTLSCEQNLNHDAMYWYRQDPGQGLRLIYYSQIVNDFQKGDIAEGYSVSREKKESFPLTVTSAQKNPTAFYLCASSIWDSPYNEQFFGPGTRLTVL.

The gene calls are TRBV27 and TRBJ2-5, with 10 bases aligning to TRBD1. CDR1 and CDR2 (germline): MNHEY, SMNVEV (reference sequence). Losses at the gene ends were 5 bases for V and 6 bases for J; bases not matched to a gene: 12. The CDR3 runs to 16 residues. The CDR3 spells CASSPYGGQGLKTQYF. Written as DNA, the CDR3 is TGTGCCAGCAGTCCTTATGGGGGACAGGGGCTAAAGACCCAGTACTTC.

This sequence joins TRBV5-1 and TRBJ2-2; 8 nucleotides align to TRBD1. Germline CDR1 is SGHRS and CDR2 is YFSETQ. V was pared by 4 bases and J by 8 bases, with 10 bases of the junction left unmatched. The length of the CDR3 is 15 residues. CDR3 residues: CASSRDGQGTGELFF. The CDR3 DNA reads as TGCGCCAGCAGCCGGGATGGACAGGGAACAGGGGAGCTGTTTTTT.

The CDR3, as DNA: TGTGCCAGCAGCTTCTTCCGGCAGCGGTTAGAGCAGTTCTTC. Translating it yields CASSFFRQRLEQFF. V is TRBV5-8 and J is TRBJ2-1; tentative D call: TRBD2 (5 bases). The CDR3 sequence is 14 residues long. The V end was cut by 2 bases, the J end by 10 bases, with 16 bases between. From germline, CDR1 is SGHTS and CDR2 YDEGEE.

This clone showed up just a few times. The V and J genes are TRBV10-3 and TRBJ2-1, with 7 bases aligning to TRBD2. The CDR3 has 14 amino acids. Trimming at V came to 5 bases and at J to 5 bases, leaving 6 bases not matched to a gene. CDR1 and CDR2 (germline): ENHRY, SYGVKD. This CDR3 reads CAISSSGIHNEQFF. CDR3 bases: TGTGCCATCAGTTCAAGCGGGATCCACAATGAGCAGTTCTTC.

The chain links TRBV28 to TRBJ2-1, with D perhaps TRBD1 (6 bases). This CDR3 is 13 amino acids long. The V and J ends lost 8 bases and 8 bases respectively, with 16 bases between them. Germline V CDR1 and CDR2: MDHEN, SYDVKM. CDR3 bases: TGTGCCAGCCGCAGGGGATGGGTGTATGAGCAGTTCTTC. Its protein is CASRRGWVYEQFF.

The V gene is TRBV28, the J gene TRBJ2-3, with a weak D call TRBD1 (5 bases). CDR3 length: 15 residues. Trimming took off 2 bases at V and 0 bases at J, with 9 bases between the two ends. The germline gives CDR1 MDHEN, CDR2 SYDVKM. The CDR3 DNA sequence: TGTGCCAGCAGTTTAAACCCAGGGAGCACAGATACGCAGTATTTT. The encoded protein is CASSLNPGSTDTQYF.

This clone was counted between two and nine times. The chain is built from TRBV4-2 and TRBJ2-7; 9 nucleotides agree with TRBD2. The V gene end was trimmed by 3 bases and the J gene end by 3 bases; junction bases not matched to a gene: 0. The CDR3 sequence is 13 residues long. CDR1 is LGHNA and CDR2 is YNFKEQ in the germline V gene. The CDR3 protein is CASSQTSGYEQYF. DNA of the CDR3: TGTGCCAGCAGCCAGACTAGCGGCTACGAGCAGTACTTC.

The chain has TRBV6-5 and TRBJ2-7; 10 positions agree with TRBD1. V lost 7 bases to trimming and J lost 7 bases; unmatched junction nucleotides: 7. CDR1 and CDR2 from the germline V gene are MNHEY and SVGAGI. This CDR3 has 13 amino acids. The CDR3: CASTRDRGGEQYF. CDR3 nucleotide sequence: TGTGCCAGCACCAGGGACAGGGGTGGGGAGCAGTACTTC.

This clone was detected a few times. The chain employs TRBV7-9 and TRBJ2-7, with 9 bases fitting TRBD1. The germline V gene encodes CDR1 SEHNR and CDR2 FQNEAQ (reference sequence). CDR3 length: 17 residues. V was pared by 5 bases and J by 1 base, with 12 bases of the junction left unmatched. The chain's CDR3 is CASSGMTGGIVSYEQYF. The CDR3 coding sequence is TGTGCCAGCAGCGGGATGACAGGGGGGATTGTGTCCTACGAGCAGTACTTC.

This rearrangement joins TRBV30 to TRBJ2-5; TRBD2 agrees at 7 bases. The germline V gene encodes CDR1 GTSNPN and CDR2 SVGIG (reference sequence). This CDR3 has 16 residues. V shed 2 bases, J shed 2 bases, and the junction held 11 bases outside the gene matches. For the CDR3, the DNA is TGTGCCTGGAGTAAGGGAGGGGCAGAATATCAAGAGACCCAGTACTTC. Amino acid sequence: CAWSKGGAEYQETQYF.

The chain recombines TRBV7-8 with TRBJ2-5; TRBD1 aligns across 8 bases. The last part of the DNA fits TRBJ2-7 better; the J call may be wrong. From germline, CDR1 is SGHVS and CDR2 FQNEAQ. The CDR3 has 15 residues. Here the CDR3 DNA reads TGTGCCAGCAGCCCCCGGACAGGGTACTCTGACGAGCAGTACTTC. This codes for CASSPRTGYSDEQYF.

This sequence joins TRBV29-1 and TRBJ2-1; TRBD2 aligns across 12 bases. Germline loops: CDR1 SQVTM, CDR2 ANQGSEA. This CDR3 has 17 amino acids. The J segment lost 4 bases and the V segment lost 4 bases, leaving 11 bases of the junction unmatched. The chain's CDR3 is CSVAFRLAGGDYNEQFF. The CDR3 DNA reads as TGCAGCGTTGCGTTCCGGCTAGCGGGAGGGGATTACAATGAGCAGTTCTTC.

The chain carries TRBV7-2 and TRBJ2-5; 7 positions match TRBD1. V lost 5 bases and J lost 4; bases outside the gene matches: 7. The CDR3 sequence is 14 residues long. In germline, CDR1 is SGHTA, CDR2 FQGNSA. The CDR3 DNA reads as TGTGCCAGCAGCCCTATTAAGGGGGCAGAGACCCAGTACTTC. It codes for CASSPIKGAETQYF.

This rearrangement joins TRBV7-9 to TRBJ2-1; TRBD2 agrees at 8 bases. The germline gives CDR1 SEHNR, CDR2 FQNEAQ (reference sequence). J gave up 10 bases and V 5 bases, and 19 bases lay outside the gene matches. The length of the CDR3 is 17 residues. Written as DNA, the CDR3 is TGTGCCAGCAGCGACCTTGCCGCGGGAGGATTAAGAGGGGAGCAGTTCTTC. Protein product: CASSDLAAGGLRGEQFF.

The chain couples TRBV29-1 to TRBJ2-6, with 11 nucleotides matching TRBD1. The junction had 3 bases not matched to a gene; V was cut back by 6 bases and J by 2 bases. The germline V gene encodes CDR1 SQVTM and CDR2 ANQGSEA. The CDR3 runs to 15 residues. This chain's CDR3 is CSVRDRGAGANVLTF. CDR3 coding DNA: TGCAGCGTCCGGGACAGGGGGGCTGGGGCCAACGTCCTGACTTTC.

This clone showed up just once. V is TRBV6-5 and J is TRBJ2-2; 11 bases align to TRBD1. Losses at the gene ends were 4 bases for V and 3 bases for J; bases not matched to a gene: 4. In germline, CDR1 is MNHEY, CDR2 SVGAGI. The CDR3 spans 16 residues. CDR3 in DNA: TGTGCCAGCAGTTCGGGACAGGGGGTATACACCGGGGAGCTGTTTTTT. Its translation: CASSSGQGVYTGELFF.

This rearrangement joins TRBV10-2 to TRBJ2-5; 8 bases align to TRBD2. Germline V gene lookup returns CDR1 WSHSY and CDR2 SAAADI. This CDR3 has 16 residues. The V segment lost 3 bases and the J segment 4 bases; nucleotides outside the gene matches: 10. CDR3 sequence reads: CASSDPTAREGETQYF. The DNA for the CDR3 is TGCGCCAGCAGTGATCCCACAGCCCGGGAGGGAGAGACCCAGTACTTC.

The chain carries TRBV27 and TRBJ1-5, with 9 bases aligning to TRBD1. The J segment lost 5 bases and the V segment lost 0 bases, leaving 2 bases of the junction unmatched. The germline V gene has CDR1 MNHEY and CDR2 SMNVEV (reference sequence). The CDR3 runs 15 residues. The CDR3 here is CASSLSRTGDQPQHF. DNA for the CDR3: TGTGCCAGCAGTTTATCCCGGACAGGGGATCAGCCCCAGCATTTT.

The genes are TRBV11-2 and TRBJ2-3; 10 bases are shared with TRBD2. Germline CDR1 SGHAT, CDR2 FQNNGV. This CDR3 contains 18 residues. After removal of 2 bases from V and 0 bases from J, the junction contained 8 bases not matched to a gene. The CDR3 sequence is CASSLLKTSGPSTDTQYF. The CDR3 DNA sequence: TGTGCCAGCAGCTTATTAAAGACTAGCGGGCCAAGCACAGATACGCAGTATTTT.

This clone was observed a handful of times. The chain recombines TRBV7-9 with TRBJ2-1; maybe TRBD2 (5 bases). V gave up 5 bases and J gave up 2 bases, with 19 bases separating them. Per the germline V gene, CDR1 is SEHNR and CDR2 is FQNEAQ (reference sequence). This CDR3 comprises 17 residues. This CDR3 reads CASSPPLRQTTYNEQFF. As DNA, the CDR3 is TGTGCCAGCAGCCCCCCCCTTAGGCAGACTACCTACAATGAGCAGTTCTTC.

CDR3 nucleotides: TGTGCCAGTAGTATGGTGGCAGGCCAAAATCAGCCCCAGCATTTT. Amino acid sequence: CASSMVAGQNQPQHF. The chain is built from TRBV19 and TRBJ1-5; unclear D gene. Germline lookup yields CDR1 LNHDA and CDR2 SQIVND (reference sequence). The CDR3 runs to 15 residues. The ends were cut back, 3 bases at V and 4 bases at J, with 13 bases in the middle.